Listed below are T cell receptor beta chains from one sample, sequenced in a study of T cell responses to AZD1222 COVID-19 vaccine. Sequenced by immunoSEQ multiplex PCR; TCRdb stores in-frame clones only, minus some. The sample contains more than 100,000 clones, roughly nine tenths of which appear only once. The sequencing here drew on peripheral blood, taken on day 0 of AZD1222 vaccination. All receptors derive from an adult in good health. The conserved cysteine and the conserved F or W are not part of the CDR3 here. The order of the fields is V gene, CDR3 length, CDR3 protein.

TRBV30 13 ARREPGQLNSPLH
TRBV28 11 ASSLERPGEQY
TRBV5-1 12 ASSLGATEEEQF
TRBV3-1/TRBV3-2 14 ASSQDGEGGTDTQY
TRBV6-2/TRBV6-3 12 ASSYVSSQETQY
TRBV4-1 12 ASSQDLEDEKLF
TRBV19 17 ASSIAPRRVILMNTEAF
TRBV24-1 14 ATSDSYLLQGETQY
TRBV5-5 15 ASSSIIRVGTQETQY
TRBV27 12 ASSPGTGTYGYT